This TCR beta chain was captured by sequencing in a study of shared clonotypes between healthy human individuals. Study results and caveats: Clonotype sharing among donors, it was expected, would be affected by sequencing depth. Sampling covered blood only; tissue repertoires likely differ. Genetic and exposure-history diversity was limited by the few donors.

Here immunoSEQ multiplex PCR was the method, and the copy in TCRdb shows in-frame clones only, minus some. The sample has around 430,000 clones; about 76% are singletons. Donation came from healthy HIV-negative adults that had no recent acute infections or vaccinations. This clone was counted a few times. Antigen: not known. Sequencing used PBMCs. The clonotype comes from a middle-aged woman in good health. Some clones in this sample may be carry-over from other donors' samples.

The CDR3 nucleotides are TGTGCCAGCTCACCAATCGGACAGGGGGCCGGGGCCAACGTCCTGACTTTC. Translated: CASSPIGQGAGANVLTF. The chain links TRBV18 to TRBJ2-6; 11 positions match TRBD1. Trimming took 2 bases from V and 4 from J; bases not matched to a gene: 4. The CDR3 is 17 amino acids. Looked up from germline, CDR1 is KGHSH and CDR2 is LQKENI.